Listed below are T cell receptor beta chains from one sample, sequenced in a study of blood T cell repertoires in COVID-19. The data were produced by immunoSEQ multiplex PCR, yet TCRdb's version contains in-frame clones alone and is incomplete. The repertoire includes 130,000 to 150,000 clones, 88% of them detected once, and 1.2% sits in the top ten. Sequencing input: PBMCs or T cells enriched from blood (not recorded which). The source is a woman in her 30s with acute COVID-19. The CDR3 runs from the conserved cysteine through the conserved F or W. D genes are given only for firm matches. Part of the rows lack a size; the others show once, few, many or a class for expanded clones.

TRBJ2-5,.,TRBV10-3,.,CAISSKGRAPSQETQYF,TGTGCCATCAGCTCCAAAGGCAGGGCCCCCTCTCAAGAGACCCAGTACTTC
TRBJ2-1,once,TRBV7-3,.,CASSPSQENEQFF,TGTGCCAGCAGCCCTTCTCAGGAAAATGAGCAGTTCTTC
TRBJ2-7,.,TRBV19,.,CASSIDGTKTYEQYF,TGTGCCAGTAGTATAGACGGGACAAAAACCTACGAGCAGTACTTC
TRBJ2-7,.,TRBV7-6,TRBD2,CASSPGTRLNEQYF,TGTGCCAGCAGCCCCGGGACTAGGCTCAACGAGCAGTACTTC
TRBJ2-1,once,TRBV5-4,TRBD2,CASSSGLAGDLYNEQFF,TGTGCCAGCAGCTCGGGACTAGCGGGAGACCTCTACAATGAGCAGTTCTTC
TRBJ2-7,.,TRBV18,TRBD1,CASSRDRASYEQYF,TGTGCCAGCTCCCGGGACAGGGCGTCCTACGAGCAGTACTTC
TRBJ1-5,.,TRBV6-4,.,CASSDELNQPQHF,TGTGCCAGCAGTGACGAGCTAAATCAGCCCCAGCATTTT
TRBJ1-3,.,TRBV18,.,CASSPGRTTGNTIYF,TGTGCCAGCTCACCAGGACGGACAACTGGAAACACCATATATTTT
TRBJ2-1,.,TRBV10-3,TRBD1,CAISEFGRQGRYNEQFF,TGTGCCATCAGTGAGTTCGGAAGACAGGGGAGGTACAATGAGCAGTTCTTC
TRBJ2-1,.,TRBV19,.,CASSSIGWGEQYNEQFF,TGTGCCAGTAGCAGTATAGGCTGGGGGGAGCAGTACAATGAGCAGTTCTTC
TRBJ1-1,.,TRBV19,.,CASSITGANTEAFF,TGTGCCAGTAGTATAACTGGGGCGAACACTGAAGCTTTCTTT
TRBJ1-4,.,TRBV19,.,CASSIQVGAANEKLFF,TGTGCCAGTAGTATACAAGTTGGGGCGGCTAATGAAAAACTGTTTTTT
TRBJ2-4,.,TRBV7-8,TRBD1,CASSSGQGLAKNIQYF,TGTGCCAGCAGCTCGGGACAGGGGTTAGCCAAAAACATTCAGTACTTC
TRBJ2-2,once,TRBV19,TRBD2,CASSRLAGGGTGELFF,TGTGCCAGTAGTCGACTAGCGGGAGGAGGGACCGGGGAGCTGTTTTTT
TRBJ2-3,once,TRBV28,TRBD1,CASSGTGGLDTQYF,TGTGCCAGCAGTGGGACAGGGGGACTAGATACGCAGTATTTT
TRBJ2-5,.,TRBV5-4,.,CASSSGHNQETQYF,TGTGCCAGCAGCTCGGGACACAACCAAGAGACCCAGTACTTC
TRBJ1-1,.,TRBV14,TRBD1,CASSHRTGNTEAFF,TGTGCCAGCAGCCACCGGACAGGGAACACTGAAGCTTTCTTT
TRBJ1-1,.,TRBV6-6,.,CASSYLLQTGYTEAFF,TGTGCCAGCAGTTACCTTCTTCAAACAGGGTACACTGAAGCTTTCTTT
TRBJ2-1,.,TRBV5-6,TRBD2,CASSQGLASYNEQFF,TGTGCCAGCAGCCAAGGACTAGCATCCTACAATGAGCAGTTCTTC
TRBJ1-6,.,TRBV4-3,.,CASSQDLAINNSPLHF,TGCGCCAGCAGCCAAGATTTAGCTATTAACAATTCACCCCTCCACTTT
TRBJ1-2,.,TRBV28,.,CASREPGGRVGYTF,TGTGCCAGCAGGGAACCCGGGGGTCGAGTCGGCTACACCTTC
TRBJ2-3,.,TRBV11-3,.,CASSLSDRVSTDTQYF,TGTGCCAGCAGCTTATCCGACAGAGTTTCCACAGATACGCAGTATTTT
TRBJ1-2,.,TRBV5-1,.,CASSLTWTVSNYGYTF,TGCGCCAGCAGCTTGACATGGACAGTCTCTAACTATGGCTACACCTTC
TRBJ2-5,.,TRBV2,.,CASRQAAKETQYF,TGTGCCAGCAGACAGGCGGCGAAAGAGACCCAGTACTTC
TRBJ1-4,.,TRBV25-1,.,CASSEVRSNEKLFF,TGTGCCAGCAGTGAGGTCCGGTCTAATGAAAAACTGTTTTTT
TRBJ1-2,.,TRBV11-2,TRBD1,CASSAGQGISYTF,TGTGCCAGCAGCGCGGGACAGGGGATCAGCTACACCTTC
TRBJ2-1,.,TRBV28,.,CAIKGTLHGDEQFF,TGTGCCATCAAAGGGACTCTCCATGGGGATGAGCAGTTCTTC
TRBJ1-5,.,TRBV11-2,.,CASSLDFTAGQPQHF,TGTGCCAGCAGCTTAGATTTCACGGCGGGCCAGCCCCAGCATTTT
TRBJ2-1,.,TRBV19,TRBD2,CASSPFLLAGGPGYNEQFF,TGTGCCAGTAGCCCCTTCTTACTTGCGGGAGGGCCGGGTTACAATGAGCAGTTCTTC
TRBJ1-4,.,TRBV5-1,.,CASSPAQGWAEKLFF,TGCGCCAGCAGCCCTGCGCAGGGCTGGGCTGAAAAACTGTTTTTT
TRBJ1-5,.,TRBV10-3,TRBD1,CAISDPGQSLGPQHF,TGTGCCATCAGTGACCCGGGACAGTCCCTAGGGCCCCAGCATTTT
TRBJ1-5,.,TRBV30,.,CAWSLQGFKGYQPQHF,TGTGCCTGGAGTTTACAGGGTTTTAAGGGTTATCAGCCCCAGCATTTT
TRBJ2-2,.,TRBV29-1,.,CSVRVGTGELFF,TGCAGCGTGAGGGTGGGCACCGGGGAGCTGTTTTTT
TRBJ1-2,.,TRBV12-3/TRBV12-4,.,CASSLGGGSGYTF,TGTGCCAGCAGTTTAGGGGGGGGTTCTGGCTACACCTTC
TRBJ1-1,.,TRBV6-6,.,CASSSRGLNTEAFF,TGTGCCAGCAGTTCAAGGGGCCTGAACACTGAAGCTTTCTTT
TRBJ1-1,.,TRBV7-8,.,CASSLRLTATEAFF,TGTGCCAGCAGCTTAAGACTCACGGCCACTGAAGCTTTCTTT
TRBJ2-4,.,TRBV4-1,TRBD2,CASSQEGLAGVNIQYF,TGCGCCAGCAGCCAAGAGGGACTAGCGGGAGTAAACATTCAGTACTTC
TRBJ1-5,.,TRBV28,TRBD1,CASSLGNTGVRQPQHF,TGTGCCAGCAGTTTAGGTAACACAGGGGTACGACAGCCCCAGCATTTT
TRBJ1-5,.,TRBV6-1,.,CASSEDLGGYQPQHF,TGTGCCAGCAGTGAAGATTTGGGGGGTTATCAGCCCCAGCATTTT
TRBJ2-7,.,TRBV2,TRBD2,CASSESSGNDYEQYF,TGTGCCAGCAGTGAATCTAGCGGGAATGACTACGAGCAGTACTTC
TRBJ2-5,.,TRBV4-2,.,CASSQAEVETQYF,TGTGCCAGCAGCCAAGCAGAAGTCGAGACCCAGTACTTC
TRBJ1-2,.,TRBV11-2,.,CASSDRVQGANGYTF,TGTGCCAGCAGCGACCGAGTACAGGGTGCGAACGGCTACACCTTC
TRBJ1-5,once,TRBV18,.,CASSSKTDSNQPQHF,TGTGCCAGCTCATCCAAGACAGACAGCAATCAGCCCCAGCATTTT
TRBJ2-7,.,TRBV30,.,CAWNYQGIHEQYF,TGTGCCTGGAACTACCAGGGAATCCACGAGCAGTACTTC
TRBJ2-3,.,TRBV4-1,.,CASSRAGTDYTDTQYF,TGCGCCAGCAGCCGGGCCGGGACTGACTACACAGATACGCAGTATTTT
TRBJ2-7,once,TRBV15,TRBD1,CATSRGTGSYEQYF,TGTGCCACCAGTCGGGGGACAGGATCCTACGAGCAGTACTTC
TRBJ2-2,.,TRBV9,.,CASSLLPGQNTGELFF,TGTGCCAGCAGCCTATTGCCGGGACAGAACACCGGGGAGCTGTTTTTT
TRBJ1-5,few,TRBV15,TRBD1,CATSGGQGDSYSNQPQHF,TGTGCCACCAGCGGGGGACAGGGGGACTCGTATAGCAATCAGCCCCAGCATTTT
TRBJ1-5,.,TRBV7-9,.,CASSSGAGNQPQHF,TGTGCCAGCAGCTCAGGGGCAGGCAATCAGCCCCAGCATTTT
TRBJ2-5,.,TRBV19,TRBD2,CASSGTSGETQYF,TGTGCCAGTAGTGGAACTAGCGGAGAGACCCAGTACTTC
TRBJ2-7,few,TRBV20-1,.,CSGGQPEQYF,TGCAGTGGCGGACAGCCCGAGCAGTACTTC
TRBJ1-6,.,TRBV30,TRBD1,CAWTGGPHSPLHF,TGTGCCTGGACAGGGGGGCCTCATTCACCCCTCCACTTT
TRBJ2-5,.,TRBV7-7,TRBD1,CASSLAPGTAQETQYF,TGTGCTAGCAGCTTAGCGCCGGGGACAGCCCAAGAGACCCAGTACTTC
TRBJ2-1,.,TRBV27,.,CASRDSYNEQFF,TGTGCCAGTCGTGACTCGTACAATGAGCAGTTCTTC
TRBJ2-3,.,TRBV30,TRBD2,CAWSSGGGADTQYF,TGTGCCTGGAGCTCGGGAGGAGGTGCAGATACGCAGTATTTT
TRBJ2-2,.,TRBV15,.,CATSGRSGGELFF,TGTGCCACCAGCGGTCGGTCGGGCGGGGAGCTGTTTTTT
TRBJ1-6,.,TRBV12-5,.,CASRRDGNSPLHF,TGTGCTAGTCGGAGGGACGGTAATTCACCCCTCCACTTT